These 31 T cell receptor beta chains came from one sample sequenced in a study of regulatory T cells in long-lasting Graves disease. Construction of TCR beta libraries relied on iRepertoire HTBI primers and on Arm-PCR targeting CDR3 regions. Each CDR3 protein is one row after TCRdb ran MiXCR on the multiplex PCR reads. The repertoire holds 450,000 to 500,000 distinct CDR3 sequences, about a sixth seen once, with about 12% in the top ten. The time point denotes: newly diagnosed GD, antithyroid drugs for less than 3 months. From PBMCs, RNA was extracted and then used to make the TCR library. The data were also submitted as part of a second study, on T cells in Graves' hyperthyroidism and ophthalmopathy.

Sequencing was performed on peripheral blood mononuclear cells (PBMCs), taken at new diagnosis, from a patient treated with antithyroid drugs. The receptors originated from a man aged 40-55 years with Graves disease.

Notes on this clonotype: A much bigger clone sits one base away, suggesting this may be a read error. The chain combines TRBV10-1 with TRBJ2-7; D not resolved. CDR1 and CDR2 from the germline V gene are WNHNN and SYGVQD (reference sequence). V gave up 6 bases and J gave up 7 bases, with 13 bases separating them. This CDR3 contains 12 residues. As DNA, the CDR3 is TGCGCCAGCAGGGGGAAAAAATGGGAGCAGTACTTC. Amino acid sequence: CASRGKKWEQYF.

This clonotype has only a few counts. The gene calls are TRBV20-1 and TRBJ2-2; 10 bases match TRBD2. Trimming cost V 0 bases and J 5 bases; bases outside gene matches: 9. Looked up from germline, CDR1 is DFQATT and CDR2 is SNEGSKA (reference sequence). This CDR3 has 17 residues. The CDR3 DNA follows: TGCAGTGCTAGAGATGGAGCGGGAGGGCTTGAGACCGGGGAGCTGTTTTTT. Translated: CSARDGAGGLETGELFF.

This clonotype was counted ten times or more. Here the CDR3 reads CASTRGGGSYEQYF. The DNA of the CDR3 is TGTGCCAGCACCCGGGGCGGGGGCTCCTACGAGCAGTACTTC. The gene calls are TRBV12-3 or TRBV12-4 and TRBJ2-7, with 7 bases identical to TRBD2. CDR3 size: 14 residues. Trimming at V came to 7 bases and at J to 0 bases, leaving 6 bases not matched to a gene.

This rearrangement joins TRBV29-1 to TRBJ2-1; 11 nucleotides agree with TRBD1. V gave up 4 bases and J gave up 10 bases; unmatched junction bases: 9. Germline CDR1 reads SQVTM; CDR2 reads ANQGSEA. The CDR3 loop spans 14 amino acids. CDR3 coding DNA: TGCAGCGTTGCTTATGGGACAGGGGGTGGGGAGCAGTTCTTC. Translating it yields CSVAYGTGGGEQFF.

V is TRBV27 and J is TRBJ2-1; the match to TRBD2 covers 10 bases. The CDR3 length is 15 residues. Germline V lookup: CDR1 MNHEY, CDR2 SMNVEV (reference sequence). The junction had 9 bases not matched to a gene; V was cut back by 3 bases and J by 10 bases. The CDR3 nucleotides are TGTGCCAGCAGTTTGGGTCTAGCGGGAGAATACGAGCAGTTCTTC. Protein sequence: CASSLGLAGEYEQFF.

There are a few counts of this clonotype. A single base separates this from a much larger clone, so it may be a read error. This rearrangement joins TRBV3-1 to TRBJ2-3; D possibly corresponds to TRBD1 (6 bases). In germline, CDR1 is LGHDT, CDR2 YNNKEL (reference sequence). The CDR3 consists of 16 residues. Written as DNA, the CDR3 is TGTGCCAGCAGCCGACTGCCGGGCAACCAGGGGAACGAGCAGCACTTC. Translated, it gives CASSRLPGNQGNEQHF.

In its sample, this clonotype was seen many times. The rearrangement links TRBV7-8 to TRBJ2-1; TRBD2 is a possible D gene (6 bases). Germline V CDR1 and CDR2: SGHVS, FQNEAQ. Trimming cost V 3 bases and J 3 bases, with 18 bases left between them. This CDR3 is 17 amino acids long. The CDR3 sequence: CASSLGEALANYNEQFF. The CDR3 coding sequence is TGTGCCAGCAGCTTGGGGGAGGCGCTAGCCAACTACAATGAGCAGTTCTTC.

This clonotype was counted many times. The CDR3 coding sequence is TGTGCCTGGAGTTCGAGACGCTTGGACCAGCCCCAGCATTTT. It encodes CAWSSRRLDQPQHF. The chain is built from TRBV30 and TRBJ1-5, with D unresolved. The CDR3 loop spans 14 amino acids. The V and J ends lost 2 bases and 7 bases respectively, with 15 bases between them. Per the germline V gene, CDR1 is GTSNPN and CDR2 is SVGIG (reference sequence). Full variable domain (remainder filled in from reference TRBV30 and TRBJ1-5): SQTIHQWPATLVQPVGSPLSLECTVEGTSNPNLYWYRQAAGRGLQLLFYSVGIGQISSEVPQNLSASRPQDRQFILSSKKLLLSDSGFYLCAWSSRRLDQPQHFGDGTRLSIL.

This clonotype was counted a few times. The V call is TRBV12-5, the J call TRBJ2-1; possibly TRBD2 for D (6 bases). CDR1 and CDR2 (germline): LGHNT, FRNRAP. The V and J ends lost 8 bases and 2 bases respectively, with 13 bases between them. The CDR3 runs 14 residues. CDR3 nucleotide sequence: TGTGCTAGTAAACGGGAGATCCCCTACAATGAGCAGTTCTTC. Translation gives CASKREIPYNEQFF.

Many counts were recorded for this clonotype. The chain links TRBV7-9 to TRBJ2-1; maybe TRBD1 (6 bases). The CDR3 is 15 residues long. The germline CDR1 and CDR2 sequences are SEHNR and FQNEAQ (reference sequence). Trimming took 10 bases from V and 0 from J, leaving 16 bases between them. The CDR3 DNA reads TGTGCCACCGCCATGTACAGGGCCTCCTACAATGAGCAGTTCTTC. Translated: CATAMYRASYNEQFF. Complete variable domain (other parts from reference TRBV7-9 and TRBJ2-1): DTGVSQNPRHKITKRGQNVTFRCDPISEHNRLYWYRQTLGQGPEFLTYFQNEAQLEKSRLLSDRFSAERPKGSFSTLEIQRTEQGDSAMYLCATAMYRASYNEQFFGPGTRLTVL.

This clonotype was counted ten times or more. V and J are TRBV10-3 and TRBJ1-5; 7 bases agree with TRBD1. Trimming took 6 bases from V and 5 from J; bases not matched to a gene: 4. Germline CDR1 reads ENHRY; CDR2 reads SYGVKD. This CDR3 contains 13 residues. CDR3 nucleotide sequence: TGTGCCATCAGCGGACAGGCGGATCAGCCCCAGCATTTT. Translating gives CAISGQADQPQHF.

This clonotype was counted only a few times. V is TRBV29-1 and J is TRBJ2-7, with a weak D call TRBD1 (6 bases). With 4 bases removed from V and 1 base from J, the gap between germline ends came to 8 bases. CDR3 length: 12 amino acids. Germline V gives CDR1 SQVTM, CDR2 ANQGSEA. The chain's CDR3 is CSVGTASYEQYF. In DNA, the CDR3 is TGCAGCGTTGGGACAGCATCCTACGAGCAGTACTTC.

Many counts were recorded for this clonotype. V is TRBV18 and J is TRBJ2-3; 7 positions match TRBD2. The V and J ends lost 1 base and 4 bases, in that order; junction bases with no gene match: 2. The CDR3 has 14 residues. Germline lookup yields CDR1 KGHSH and CDR2 LQKENI. CDR3 loop: CASSPRAGSDTQYF. CDR3 in DNA: TGTGCCAGCTCACCACGAGCGGGGTCAGATACGCAGTATTTT.

This chain links TRBV7-9 with TRBJ2-3; D is ambiguous. V was clipped by 8 bases and J by 1 base, with 7 bases between them. Germline values: CDR1 SEHNR, CDR2 FQNEAQ (reference sequence). This CDR3 contains 12 residues. The CDR3 sequence is CASGTGTDTQYF. The CDR3 coding sequence is TGTGCCAGCGGTACAGGCACAGATACGCAGTATTTT. Full variable domain (rest looked up from reference TRBV7-9 and TRBJ2-3): DTGVSQNPRHKITKRGQNVTFRCDPISEHNRLYWYRQTLGQGPEFLTYFQNEAQLEKSRLLSDRFSAERPKGSFSTLEIQRTEQGDSAMYLCASGTGTDTQYFGPGTRLTVL.

This clonotype was recorded at least ten times. The V call is TRBV28, the J call TRBJ2-1, with TRBD2 as a possible D gene (7 bases). Looked up from germline, CDR1 is MDHEN and CDR2 is SYDVKM. Between the trimmed V and J ends, which lost 6 bases and 4 bases, there was a span of 19 bases. The CDR3 has 16 residues. CDR3 nucleotide sequence: TGTGCCAGCAGCCGGGGAGGGGGAGGCACATACAATGAGCAGTTCTTC. As protein: CASSRGGGGTYNEQFF.

This clonotype was detected many times. V usage is TRBV2 and J usage is TRBJ2-2; D ambiguous. CDR3 size: 12 residues. The V gene's germline CDR1 is SNHLY and CDR2 FYNNEI. V lost 7 bases and J 7 bases, leaving 10 bases between the germline ends. This CDR3 is CASTAVGGELFF. CDR3 in DNA: TGTGCCAGCACGGCCGTAGGCGGGGAGCTGTTTTTT.

The genes are TRBV20-1 and TRBJ2-3, with 7 bases that match TRBD2. Germline V CDR1 and CDR2: DFQATT, SNEGSKA (reference sequence). Unmatched junction bases numbered 8, after V lost 3 bases and J lost 2 bases. The CDR3 loop spans 15 amino acids. CDR3 loop: CSASSLAVTTDTQYF. The CDR3 DNA is TGCAGTGCTAGTTCGCTAGCGGTGACCACAGATACGCAGTATTTT.

The table lists this clonotype with a few counts. This chain links TRBV6-2 or TRBV6-3 with TRBJ1-1, with 8 bases that match TRBD1. This CDR3 comprises 18 residues. The V and J ends lost 7 bases and 1 base, in that order; junction bases with no gene match: 17. CDR1 is MNHEY and CDR2 is SVGEGT in the germline V gene. CDR3 nucleotides: TGTGCCAGCACCTCACGACAGACAGGGGCGAGGGGGAACACTGAAGCTTTCTTT. It yields the protein CASTSRQTGARGNTEAFF.

Worth noting for this clonotype: A single base separates this from a much larger clone, so it may be a read error. The chain links TRBV11-3 to TRBJ2-3; D remains unclear. The end of the DNA is better explained by TRBJ2-7, so the J call may be wrong. The CDR3 contains 12 residues. Germline values: CDR1 SGHNT, CDR2 YENEEA. DNA of the CDR3: TGTGCCAGCAGCTTTAACGGCAATGAGCAGTACTTC. Its protein is CASSFNGNEQYF.

This clonotype has more than one count but fewer than ten. The chain is built from TRBV10-3 and TRBJ1-1; perhaps TRBD1 as D (6 bases). Trimming removed 8 bases from V and 4 bases from J, with 20 bases in between. Germline lookup yields CDR1 ENHRY and CDR2 SYGVKD. This CDR3 has 15 residues. CDR3 in amino acids: CAIRDKGERSTEAFF. CDR3 DNA: TGTGCCATCCGCGATAAGGGGGAAAGGAGCACTGAAGCTTTCTTT.

This clonotype was seen a few times. The rearrangement links TRBV7-2 to TRBJ2-1, with TRBD2 as a possible D gene (6 bases). Trimming removed 5 bases at V and 2 bases at J, with 16 bases between. Germline V gene sequence: CDR1 SGHTA, CDR2 FQGNSA. The CDR3 length is 16 residues. This chain's CDR3 is CASSPSGGETYNEQFF. The DNA for the CDR3 is TGTGCCAGCAGCCCCAGCGGAGGGGAAACCTACAATGAGCAGTTCTTC.

This clonotype showed up many times. The chain is built from TRBV6-5 and TRBJ2-3, with D perhaps matching TRBD2 (6 bases). CDR1 is MNHEY and CDR2 is SVGAGI in the germline V gene. V was clipped by 2 bases and J by 2 bases, with 17 bases between them. This CDR3 is built from 17 residues. The CDR3 nucleotides read TGTGCCAGCAGTTACGGTGGGGGGACCTCGGACACAGATACGCAGTATTTT. It codes for CASSYGGGTSDTDTQYF.

The rearrangement joins TRBV28 to TRBJ2-7; 14 nucleotides align to TRBD2. Losses at the gene ends were 5 bases for V and 3 bases for J; bases not matched to a gene: 3. CDR1 is MDHEN, CDR2 SYDVKM, per germline. This CDR3 has 15 residues. The DNA for the CDR3 is TGTGCCAGCAGTAATGGGACTAGCGGGAGCTACGAGCAGTACTTC. Its translation: CASSNGTSGSYEQYF.

The V gene is TRBV13, the J gene TRBJ1-2; 8 positions match TRBD1. Unmatched junction bases numbered 9, after V lost 5 bases and J lost 4 bases. The CDR3 is 15 amino acids. Germline CDR1 is PRHDT and CDR2 is FYEKMQ (reference sequence). In nucleotides, the CDR3 is TGTGCCAGCAGCCTAATACAGGGGGGCCTCTATGGCTACACCTTC. Amino acids: CASSLIQGGLYGYTF.

In its sample, this clonotype was seen many times. The V gene is TRBV7-9, the J gene TRBJ2-3, with 8 bases identical to TRBD2. J was trimmed by 1 base and V by 9 bases; bases with no gene match: 9. Germline CDR1 SEHNR, CDR2 FQNEAQ (reference sequence). The CDR3 has 15 residues. CDR3: CARSPTSVGTDTQYF. CDR3 DNA: TGTGCCAGAAGCCCGACTAGCGTGGGCACAGATACGCAGTATTTT. The entire variable domain, with the rest obtained from reference TRBV7-9 and TRBJ2-3, is as follows: DTGVSQNPRHKITKRGQNVTFRCDPISEHNRLYWYRQTLGQGPEFLTYFQNEAQLEKSRLLSDRFSAERPKGSFSTLEIQRTEQGDSAMYLCARSPTSVGTDTQYFGPGTRLTVL.

The chain couples TRBV29-1 to TRBJ2-3; D might be TRBD1 (5 bases). CDR1 and CDR2 (germline): SQVTM, ANQGSEA. This CDR3 contains 13 residues. The germline V and J ends were trimmed by 6 bases and 1 base, with 11 bases remaining between them. The CDR3, as DNA: TGCAGCGTCGACAGCGTCGGCACAGATACGCAGTATTTT. Protein sequence: CSVDSVGTDTQYF.

The chain joins TRBV5-5 to TRBJ2-2; 8 bases match TRBD2. The ends lost 4 bases at V and 4 bases at J; junction bases unmatched: 3. The CDR3 contains 14 residues. The germline CDR1 and CDR2 sequences are SGHKS and YYEKEE (reference sequence). The CDR3 reads CASSRAGVTGELFF. The CDR3 DNA reads as TGTGCCAGCAGCCGAGCGGGAGTCACCGGGGAGCTGTTTTTT.

Of note for this clonotype: The junction differs from germline at one of its ends, possibly a read error. The V and J genes are TRBV30 and TRBJ2-1, with TRBD2 matching over 8 bases. CDR1 is GTSNPN and CDR2 is SVGIG in the germline V gene (reference sequence). The CDR3 totals 14 residues. The CDR3 spells CARSGPGGKNEQSF. The CDR3 coding sequence is TGTGCCCGGAGTGGCCCGGGAGGGAAAAATGAGCAGTCCTTC.

V and J are TRBV28 and TRBJ2-1, with D possibly being TRBD1 or TRBD2 (5 bases each). This CDR3 region has 12 residues. Germline V lookup: CDR1 MDHEN, CDR2 SYDVKM. V shed 6 bases and J shed 7 bases, with 10 bases lying between them. CDR3 nucleotide sequence: TGTGCCAGCAGGGGACCTGGGAATGAGCAGTTCTTC. Protein sequence: CASRGPGNEQFF.

In its sample, this clonotype was seen a few times. CDR3 sequence reads: CSVASGANVLTF. In nucleotides, the CDR3 is TGCAGCGTTGCGTCTGGGGCCAACGTCCTGACTTTC. This chain uses TRBV29-1 with TRBJ2-6; D unclear. Trimming took 4 bases from V and 1 from J, leaving 2 bases between them. CDR3 size: 12 residues. Germline V gene lookup returns CDR1 SQVTM and CDR2 ANQGSEA.

This clonotype was detected only a few times. The rearrangement joins TRBV12-3 or TRBV12-4 to TRBJ1-5, with TRBD1 matching 7 bases. After removal of 8 bases from V and 4 bases from J, the junction contained 5 bases not matched to a gene. The CDR3 loop spans 13 amino acids. In DNA form, the CDR3 reads TGTGCCAGCCGAGGGGGCCGGAATCAGCCCCAGCATTTT. It specifies CASRGGRNQPQHF.